This paragraph reports one TCR beta chain. Its antigen is undetermined. The data derive from a study of T cell responses to AZD1222 COVID-19 vaccine. This CDR3 region has 14 residues. Per germline, CDR1 SGDLS and CDR2 YYNGEE. V was cut by 3 bases and J by 4 bases, with 14 bases left in between. The study, taken as a whole, reports: Regions 160-218 and 743-854 held dominance among vaccine-associated CD4 TCRs, which spanned spike. In all cases, repertoires were sampled only after the peak T cell response.

The data were produced by immunoSEQ multiplex PCR, yet TCRdb's version contains in-frame clones alone and is incomplete. The profile shows 90,000 to 110,000 clones, about 88% of them singletons. The sample here was peripheral blood, taken 28 days after the second AZD1222 dose. The rearrangement links TRBV9 to TRBJ2-7; D is possibly TRBD1 (5 bases). This sequence originates from an adult who received the AZD1222 COVID-19 vaccine. The CDR3 loop is CASSADSIPYEQYF. DNA of the CDR3: TGTGCCAGCAGCGCCGACAGTATCCCGTACGAGCAGTACTTC. The full variable domain, with the rest looked up from reference TRBV9 and TRBJ2-7, is DSGVTQTPKHLITATGQRVTLRCSPRSGDLSVYWYQQSLDQGLQFLIQYYNGEERAKGNILERFSAQQFPDLHSELNLSSLELGDSALYFCASSADSIPYEQYFGPGTRLTVT.